Listed below are T cell receptor beta chains from one sample, sequenced in a study of blood T cell repertoires in COVID-19. The method was immunoSEQ multiplex PCR; TCRdb's version includes in-frame clones alone and lacks a portion of them. The data show approximately 230,000 clones, with around four fifths seen just once and 4% held by the top ten. The sequencing input was peripheral blood. The receptors were sampled from a woman aged 35 to 49 with active or convalescent COVID-19. Both conserved end residues are part of each CDR3. D genes are given only for firm matches. Expanded clones are given a class, and other clones once, few, many or no size at all.

cdr3_aa	cdr3_nt	clone_size	d_call	v_call	j_call
CASSLGGSAGTDTQYF	TGTGCCAGCAGCCTTGGGGGGTCGGCTGGCACAGATACGCAGTATTTT	.	.	TRBV9	TRBJ2-3
CAGHRANTEAFF	TGTGCCGGCCACAGGGCGAACACTGAAGCTTTCTTT	once	.	TRBV21-1	TRBJ1-1
CASSHVTENTEAFF	TGTGCCAGCAGCCATGTTACAGAGAACACTGAAGCTTTCTTT	.	.	TRBV14	TRBJ1-1
CASSFTSRSSYNSPLHF	TGCGCCAGCAGCTTCACCAGCCGGAGCTCCTATAATTCACCCCTCCACTTT	once	.	TRBV5-1	TRBJ1-6
CASSSAADQRYTF	TGTGCCAGCAGCTCGGCGGCAGATCAGCGGTACACCTTC	.	.	TRBV5-6	TRBJ1-2
CAWGQGRDTEAFF	TGTGCCTGGGGACAGGGAAGAGACACTGAAGCTTTCTTT	.	TRBD1	TRBV30	TRBJ1-1
CATRQGLNTGELFF	TGTGCCACCAGACAGGGGTTGAACACCGGGGAGCTGTTTTTT	.	TRBD1	TRBV24-1	TRBJ2-2
CAISESGQENSPLHF	TGTGCCATCAGTGAGTCGGGACAGGAGAATTCACCCCTCCACTTT	few	TRBD1	TRBV10-3	TRBJ1-6
CASSPTSAEETQYF	TGTGCCAGTAGTCCGACTAGTGCCGAGGAGACCCAGTACTTC	.	.	TRBV19	TRBJ2-5
CASSLDRGTDTQYF	TGTGCCAGCAGCTTAGATCGGGGCACAGATACGCAGTATTTT	.	.	TRBV11-2	TRBJ2-3
CASSPGLNYGYTF	TGCGCCAGCAGCCCAGGGTTGAACTATGGCTACACCTTC	.	.	TRBV5-1	TRBJ1-2
CASSQDRTRVRNNSPLHF	TGTGCCAGCAGCCAAGATCGTACGAGGGTAAGGAATAATTCACCCCTCCACTTT	.	.	TRBV4-2	TRBJ1-6
CASQGNTEAFF	TGTGCCAGCCAGGGGAACACTGAAGCTTTCTTT	.	.	TRBV2	TRBJ1-1
CASSQEGTDNSPLHF	TGTGCCAGCAGCCAAGAAGGGACAGATAATTCACCCCTCCACTTT	.	TRBD1	TRBV3-1/TRBV3-2	TRBJ1-6
CASTRDRADGYTF	TGTGCCAGTACTAGGGACAGGGCGGATGGCTACACCTTC	.	TRBD1	TRBV19	TRBJ1-2
CASSYSGNRGNIQYF	TGTGCCAGCAGTTACTCGGGTAACCGGGGAAACATTCAGTACTTC	.	.	TRBV6-5	TRBJ2-4